The 17 T cell receptor beta chains below all came from one sample that was sequenced in a study of tumor and adjacent non-tumor tissue in lung cancer. RNA was extracted from bulk tissue without any cell sorting. Three rounds of nested PCR, following a modified ARM-PCR protocol, produced the TCRbeta library. TCRdb recomputed calls from the multiplex PCR reads with MiXCR, one row per CDR3 protein. The table records over 130,000 distinct CDR3 sequences, around 60% of them present only once. The sample consisted of lung tumor tissue. The receptors stem from a man between 60 and 75 years old with small cell lung cancer.

The J gene is TRBJ1-1, the V gene TRBV7-9; D unclear. The CDR3 length is 15 residues. V lost 10 bases to trimming and J lost 2 bases, with 20 bases between them. CDR1 is SEHNR and CDR2 is FQNEAQ in the germline V gene (reference sequence). CDR3 amino acids: CANTPYANLNTEAFF. DNA for the CDR3: TGTGCCAACACCCCATACGCGAACCTCAACACTGAAGCTTTCTTT.

The V and J genes are TRBV4-2 and TRBJ2-1, with D possibly being TRBD2 (6 bases). V dropped 7 bases and J dropped 10 bases, with 20 bases sitting between them. CDR1 and CDR2 (germline): LGHNA, YNFKEQ. The CDR3 is 14 residues long. In DNA form, the CDR3 reads TGTGCCAGCATTATCGGCCGGGACTCCCCCGAGCAGTTCTTC. Translation: CASIIGRDSPEQFF.

About this clonotype itself: Relative to the germline gene, one junction end is altered; a read error may explain this. This rearrangement joins TRBV20-1 to TRBJ2-1, with 7 positions matching TRBD2. From germline, CDR1 is DFQATT and CDR2 SNEGSKA (reference sequence). CDR3 length equals 13 residues. DNA for the CDR3: TGCAGTCCCAGCGGTAGAGCGGGGAATGAGCAGCTCTTC. This codes for CSPSGRAGNEQLF.

This clonotype was observed a handful of times. The chain joins TRBV20-1 to TRBJ2-5, with TRBD1 matching 10 bases. Germline CDR1 and CDR2: DFQATT and SNEGSKA (reference sequence). The CDR3 totals 12 residues. The trim removed 6 bases at V and 5 bases at J, leaving 3 bases unmatched. This chain's CDR3 is CSATDRGETQYF. In DNA form, the CDR3 reads TGCAGTGCCACGGACAGGGGGGAGACCCAGTACTTC.

Turning to this clonotype: This may stem from a read error, because a much larger clone lies one nucleotide away. The chain joins TRBV20-1 to TRBJ1-5, with D possibly being TRBD1 (6 bases). Germline V lookup: CDR1 DFQATT, CDR2 SNEGSKA (reference sequence). The CDR3 runs 15 residues. CDR3 protein: CSTRDRLTGQGAQHF. CDR3 in DNA: TGCAGTACTAGAGATCGACTTACAGGGCAAGGAGCCCAGCATTTT.

The chain carries TRBV19 and TRBJ2-3, with D perhaps matching TRBD1 (5 bases). The CDR3 extends over 12 amino acids. V was clipped by 9 bases and J by 5 bases, with 12 bases between them. Germline V gene lookup returns CDR1 LNHDA and CDR2 SQIVND (reference sequence). CDR3 region: CARDTNEDTQYF. CDR3 DNA sequence: TGTGCCAGGGACACTAACGAAGATACGCAGTATTTT.

At least ten counts were recorded for this clonotype. The chain links TRBV7-9 to TRBJ2-2, with D perhaps TRBD1 (5 bases). V lost 3 bases and J lost 5, with 7 bases in between. The CDR3 is made up of 13 amino acids. Looked up from germline, CDR1 is SEHNR and CDR2 is FQNEAQ (reference sequence). The CDR3 loop is CASSLGRTGELFF. The DNA for the CDR3 is TGTGCCAGCAGCTTGGGGCGGACCGGGGAGCTGTTTTTT. The whole variable domain, filled in from reference TRBV7-9 and TRBJ2-2, reads DTGVSQNPRHKITKRGQNVTFRCDPISEHNRLYWYRQTLGQGPEFLTYFQNEAQLEKSRLLSDRFSAERPKGSFSTLEIQRTEQGDSAMYLCASSLGRTGELFFGEGSRLTVL.

In regard to this clonotype: A much larger clone sits a single nucleotide away, making a read error possible. The genes are TRBV5-4 and TRBJ2-7, with D possibly matching TRBD2 (5 bases). The V gene's germline CDR1 is SGHNT and CDR2 YYREEE (reference sequence). The CDR3 is 12 amino acids. V lost 4 bases, J lost 6 bases, and 11 bases lay in between. The CDR3 here is CASSRIGGEQYF. For the CDR3, the DNA is TGTGCCAGCAGCCGCATAGGAGGCGAGCAGTACTTC.

To note about this clonotype: The junction does not match germline at one end; this may be a read error. V gene TRBV11-3 combines with J gene TRBJ2-2; the D is unclear. Germline CDR1 reads SGHNT; CDR2 reads YENEEA. The CDR3 has 15 amino acids. The DNA for the CDR3 is TGTGCCAGCAGCCCCAGATCCCTGAACACCAGGGAGCTGTTTTTT. Amino acid sequence: CASSPRSLNTRELFF. The full variable domain, completed using reference TRBV11-3 and TRBJ2-2, is EAGVVQSPRYKIIEKKQPVAFWCNPISGHNTLYWYLQNLGQGPELLIRYENEEAVDDSQLPKDRFSAERLKGVDSTLKIQPAELGDSAVYLCASSPRSLNTRELFFGEGSRLTVL.

Regarding this clonotype: At one boundary the junction diverges from the germline segment, which might be a read error. The V call is TRBV29-1, the J call TRBJ2-2; maybe TRBD1 (6 bases). Germline CDR1 is SQVTM and CDR2 is ANQGSEA. The CDR3 totals 14 residues. CDR3 bases: TGCAGCATTGAGGCCAGGGGAGACACCGTGGAGCTGTTTTTT. Protein: CSIEARGDTVELFF.

The chain carries TRBV12-3 or TRBV12-4 and TRBJ1-6; TRBD1 is a possible D gene (5 bases). The CDR3 totals 13 residues. Trimming pared 6 bases from V and 9 bases from J, leaving 12 bases between. DNA for the CDR3: TGTGCCAGCAGGTTGGGGCAGCTTTCACCCCTCCACTTT. Translating gives CASRLGQLSPLHF.

V gene TRBV4-1 combines with J gene TRBJ2-1; a weak D match, TRBD1 (5 bases). The CDR3 consists of 17 residues. Trimming stripped 5 bases from V and 8 bases from J, with 25 bases between. The germline gives CDR1 MGHRA, CDR2 YSYEKL. CDR3 residues: CASSKGVSGPLSDEQFF. The CDR3 DNA reads TGCGCCAGCAGCAAAGGGGTATCTGGACCTCTATCCGATGAGCAGTTCTTC.

About this clonotype: A much larger clone lies one base from this, so it may be a read error. V usage is TRBV20-1 and J usage is TRBJ2-1; TRBD2 agrees at 7 bases. Germline values: CDR1 DFQATT, CDR2 SNEGSKA (reference sequence). Germline trimming cut 3 bases from V and 11 bases from J; bases unmatched to any gene: 19. The CDR3 is 16 amino acids. Here the CDR3 reads CSASPIEAGMVNKQFF. CDR3 in DNA: TGCAGTGCTAGTCCAATTGAAGCGGGAATGGTAAATAAGCAGTTCTTC.

This clonotype appeared many times. The chain recombines TRBV11-3 with TRBJ2-3; D not resolved. CDR3 size: 13 residues. Germline V gene sequence: CDR1 SGHNT, CDR2 YENEEA. Between the trimmed V and J ends, which lost 5 bases and 4 bases, there was a span of 10 bases. The CDR3 region has the DNA TGTGCCAGCAGCCCGTCGAGCGCAGATACGCAGTATTTT. Encoded protein: CASSPSSADTQYF.

This clonotype showed up just a few times. This may come from a read error, since a much larger clone is one base off. The chain has TRBV11-2 and TRBJ1-4; 7 nucleotides align to TRBD1. Germline V gene sequence: CDR1 SGHAT, CDR2 FQNNGV. There are 12 residues in the CDR3. In DNA form, the CDR3 reads TGTGTCAGCAGCCGGACAGGTGGAAAACTGTTTTTT. It yields the protein CVSSRTGGKLFF.

Note on this clonotype: No conserved phenylalanine or tryptophan is present at the end of the CDR3, so a read error is the likely explanation. J is TRBJ2-2 and V is TRBV11-3; possible D gene TRBD2, 5 bases. V lost 6 bases, J lost 7 bases, and 18 bases lay in between. In germline, CDR1 is SGHNT, CDR2 YENEEA. CDR3 length: 15 residues. CDR3 bases: TGTGCCAGCAGACTAGATCGGACCCTATTCGGGGAGCTGTTTATT. It encodes CASRLDRTLFGELFI.

In regard to this clonotype: The junction departs from the called germline gene at one end, perhaps through a read error. The rearrangement uses TRBV11-3 and TRBJ2-1; D gene unclear. Germline V gives CDR1 SGHNT, CDR2 YENEEA. This CDR3 contains 15 residues. The CDR3 loop reads CASSLTEEMLNEEFF. For the CDR3, the DNA is TGTGCCAGCAGCTTAACAGAGGAGATGCTCAATGAGGAGTTCTTC.